The 4 T cell receptor beta chains reported below all come from one sample, sequenced in a study of CD8+CD57+ T cells in acquired aplastic anemia. Profiling of TCR beta VDJ combinations and CDR3 sequences used genomic DNA as template. MiXCR was run by TCRdb on the reads, yielding one entry per CDR3 protein. In the table there are approximately 40,000 distinct CDR3 sequences, about 60% of which are singletons. The sequenced patients had an expansion of CD8+CD57+ cells seen by flow cytometry. Source material: sorted CD4+, CD8+, or CD8+CD57+ T cells (not recorded which) from PBMCs. The receptors were gathered from a human donor with aplastic anemia.

This chain links TRBV7-9 with TRBJ1-4; no definite D call. The V end lost 5 bases, the J end lost 7 bases, and 5 bases lay between the germline ends. CDR1 is SEHNR and CDR2 is FQNEAQ in the germline V gene (reference sequence). This CDR3 contains 11 residues. The DNA for the CDR3 is TGTGCCAGCAGCACCGGTGAAAAACTGTTTTTT. Its protein product is CASSTGEKLFF.

The chain links TRBV7-6 to TRBJ2-7; no clear D. Germline-derived CDR1 and CDR2 are SGHVS and FNYEAQ. The CDR3 runs to 13 residues. Between the trimmed V and J ends, which lost 2 bases and 2 bases, there was a span of 7 bases. CDR3 sequence: CASSLSATYEQYF. The CDR3 DNA is TGTGCCAGCAGCTTAAGCGCAACCTACGAGCAGTACTTC.

This clonotype has at least ten counts. The V and J genes are TRBV2 and TRBJ2-1; TRBD2 is a possible D gene (5 bases). Trimming stripped 2 bases from V and 0 bases from J, with 8 bases between. This CDR3 comprises 15 residues. The germline V gene encodes CDR1 SNHLY and CDR2 FYNNEI. The CDR3, as DNA: TGTGCCAGCAGTGAATTGGGGAGCTCCTACAATGAGCAGTTCTTC. This sequence encodes CASSELGSSYNEQFF.

Regarding this clonotype: Its ends do not fully match the called genes, so a read error is possible. J is TRBJ2-1 and V is TRBV24-1, with a tentative D call TRBD1 (6 bases). The CDR3 has 14 amino acids. Germline CDR1 reads KGHDR; CDR2 reads SFDVKD. CDR3 in DNA: TGTGCCACCAGTGAGCCCTCTCACAGGGAAAGGCGCAATTTC. It yields the protein CATSEPSHRERRNF.